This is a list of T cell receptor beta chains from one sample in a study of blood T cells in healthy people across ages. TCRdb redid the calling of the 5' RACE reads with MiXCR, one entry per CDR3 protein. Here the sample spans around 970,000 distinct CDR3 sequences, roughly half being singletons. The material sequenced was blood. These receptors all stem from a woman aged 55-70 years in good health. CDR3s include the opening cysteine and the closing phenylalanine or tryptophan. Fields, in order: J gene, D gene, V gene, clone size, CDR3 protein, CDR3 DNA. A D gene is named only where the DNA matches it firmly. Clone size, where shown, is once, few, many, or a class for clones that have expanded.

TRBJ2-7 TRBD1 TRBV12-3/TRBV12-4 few CASRTGGHYEQYF TGTGCCAGCCGGACAGGGGGCCACTACGAGCAGTACTTC
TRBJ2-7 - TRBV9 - CASSVGLGKTYEQYF TGTGCCAGCAGCGTAGGACTAGGGAAAACCTACGAGCAGTACTTC
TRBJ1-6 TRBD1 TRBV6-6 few CASMPGGTGGAGSPLHF TGTGCCAGCATGCCGGGGGGGACAGGGGGCGCAGGCTCACCCCTCCACTTT
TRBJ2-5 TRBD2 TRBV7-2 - CASSLMTSSGRALQATQYF TGTGCCAGCAGCTTAATGACGTCTAGCGGGAGGGCCCTCCAAGCGACCCAGTACTTC
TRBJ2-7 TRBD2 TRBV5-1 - CASSLGLAGRRSYEQYF TGCGCCAGCAGCTTGGGACTAGCGGGGAGAAGATCCTACGAGCAGTACTTC
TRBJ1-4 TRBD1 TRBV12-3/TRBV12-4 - CASSLAGGAGEKLFF TGTGCCAGCAGTTTAGCAGGGGGCGCCGGAGAAAAACTGTTTTTT
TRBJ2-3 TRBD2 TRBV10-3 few CASGIAGLAADTQYF TGTGCCTCCGGAATAGCCGGACTAGCGGCAGATACGCAGTATTTT
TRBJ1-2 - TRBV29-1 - CSVEMGLANYGYTF TGCAGCGTTGAGATGGGGTTAGCTAACTATGGCTACACCTTC
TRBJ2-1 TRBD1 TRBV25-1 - CASSEPGQFDNEQFF TGTGCCAGCAGTGAACCGGGACAGTTCGACAATGAGCAGTTCTTC
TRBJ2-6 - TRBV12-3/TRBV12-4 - CASRARAPNSGANVLTF TGTGCCAGCAGGGCCAGGGCCCCGAACTCTGGGGCCAACGTCCTGACTTTC
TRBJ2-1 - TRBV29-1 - CSVELGYNEQFF TGCAGCGTTGAATTGGGGTACAATGAGCAGTTCTTC
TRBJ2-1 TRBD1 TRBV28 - CASSLRGQDEQFF TGTGCCAGCAGTTTAAGGGGGCAGGATGAGCAGTTCTTC
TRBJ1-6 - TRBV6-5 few CASSYSKGYNSPLHF TGTGCCAGCAGTTACTCGAAAGGATATAATTCACCCCTCCACTTT
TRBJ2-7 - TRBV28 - CASSLGGERKYEQYF TGTGCCAGCAGTTTGGGCGGGGAGCGGAAGTACGAGCAGTACTTC
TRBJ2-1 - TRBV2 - CASMRDGYNEQFF TGTGCCAGCATGCGGGACGGATACAATGAGCAGTTCTTC
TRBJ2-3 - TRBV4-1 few CASSQARGPDTQYF TGCGCCAGCAGCCAAGCCCGAGGTCCGGATACGCAGTATTTT
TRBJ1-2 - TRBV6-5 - CASSYSGRGSYGYTF TGTGCCAGCAGTTACTCGGGCAGGGGCTCCTATGGCTACACCTTC
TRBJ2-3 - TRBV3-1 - CASSQPTHRDTDTQYF TGTGCCAGCAGCCAACCGACGCACCGGGACACAGATACGCAGTATTTT
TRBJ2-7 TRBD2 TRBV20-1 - CSAPRLAGVGEQYF TGCAGTGCTCCGCGACTAGCGGGAGTGGGCGAGCAGTACTTC
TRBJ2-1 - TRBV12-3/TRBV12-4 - CASSFVRPQNDEQFF TGTGCCAGCAGTTTTGTTCGACCCCAGAACGATGAGCAGTTCTTC
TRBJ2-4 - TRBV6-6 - CASSFGSGIAKNIQYF TGTGCCAGCAGTTTCGGATCAGGCATAGCCAAAAACATTCAGTACTTC
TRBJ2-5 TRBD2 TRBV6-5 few CATSGRALEEQYF TGTGCCACCAGCGGGAGGGCACTGGAGGAGCAGTACTTC
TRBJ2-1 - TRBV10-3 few CAISPRHTGNEQFF TGTGCCATCAGTCCCCGACACACAGGGAATGAGCAGTTCTTC
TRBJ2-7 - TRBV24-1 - CATSDSARTATDEQYF TGTGCCACCAGTGATTCCGCCCGGACGGCTACGGATGAGCAGTACTTC
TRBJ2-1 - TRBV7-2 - CASSLAELWEQFF TGTGCCAGCAGCTTAGCGGAGCTTTGGGAGCAGTTCTTC
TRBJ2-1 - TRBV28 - CASRPGSSWEQFF TGTGCCAGCAGGCCGGGCTCTTCCTGGGAGCAGTTCTTC
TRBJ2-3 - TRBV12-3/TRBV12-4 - CASDSVEGSDTQYF TGTGCCAGTGATAGCGTGGAGGGCTCAGATACGCAGTATTTT
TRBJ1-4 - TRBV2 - CASRVGRSYEKLFF TGTGCCAGCAGAGTAGGCAGGTCGTATGAAAAACTGTTTTTT
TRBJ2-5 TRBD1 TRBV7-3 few CASSSDRFQETQYF TGTGCCAGCAGCTCGGACAGGTTTCAAGAGACCCAGTACTTC
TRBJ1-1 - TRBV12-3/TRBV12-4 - CASSQRASTEAFF TGTGCCAGCAGTCAGAGGGCTAGCACTGAAGCTTTCTTT
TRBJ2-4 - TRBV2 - CASSVVNIQYF TGTGCCAGCAGTGTTGTGAACATTCAGTACTTC
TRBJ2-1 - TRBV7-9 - CASSVYPGSYNEQFF TGTGCCAGCAGCGTATACCCGGGCAGTTACAATGAGCAGTTCTTC
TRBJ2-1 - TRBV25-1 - CASSEFNGDNEQFF TGTGCCAGCAGTGAATTTAACGGAGACAATGAGCAGTTCTTC
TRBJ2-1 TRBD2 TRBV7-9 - CASSRILTSGGYNEQFF TGTGCCAGCAGCCGGATCCTTACTAGCGGGGGGTACAATGAGCAGTTCTTC
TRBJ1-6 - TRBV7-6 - CASSPRRDLPNSLLHF TGTGCCAGCAGTCCACGACGGGACCTTCCTAATTCACTCCTCCACTTT
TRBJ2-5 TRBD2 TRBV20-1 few CSARAGTIRETQYF TGCAGTGCTAGAGCCGGGACTATCAGGGAGACCCAGTACTTC
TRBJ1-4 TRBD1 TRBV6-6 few CASNQRRTGDGNEKLFF TGTGCCAGCAACCAACGAAGGACAGGGGACGGGAATGAAAAACTGTTTTTT
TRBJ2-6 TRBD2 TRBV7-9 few CASSLVAGRVSGANVLTF TGTGCCAGCAGCTTAGTGGCGGGGAGGGTCTCTGGGGCCAACGTCCTGACTTTC
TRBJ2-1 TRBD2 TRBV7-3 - CASSLRGTSASYNEQFF TGTGCCAGCAGCCTAAGAGGGACTAGCGCCTCCTACAATGAGCAGTTCTTC
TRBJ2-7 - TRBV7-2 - CASRYGDEQYF TGTGCCAGCAGATATGGGGACGAGCAGTACTTC
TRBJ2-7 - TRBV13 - CASSFQGWYEQYF TGTGCCAGCAGCTTCCAAGGTTGGTACGAGCAGTACTTC
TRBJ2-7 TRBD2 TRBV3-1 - CASSHTGGSSYEQYF TGTGCCAGCAGCCATACGGGGGGGAGCTCCTACGAGCAGTACTTC
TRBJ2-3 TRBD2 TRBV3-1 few CASTSGRSTQYF TGTGCCAGCACTAGCGGGAGATCTACGCAGTATTTT
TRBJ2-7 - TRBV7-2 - CASSPQGVAGFDEQYF TGTGCCAGCAGCCCTCAGGGGGTAGCGGGATTCGACGAGCAGTACTTC
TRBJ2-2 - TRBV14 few CASSPRRVAATGELFF TGTGCCAGCAGCCCCCGAAGGGTAGCGGCGACCGGGGAGCTGTTTTTT
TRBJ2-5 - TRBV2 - CASTHPDYNEQYF TGTGCCAGTACACACCCGGATTACAATGAGCAGTACTTC
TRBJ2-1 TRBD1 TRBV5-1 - CASSSDDRAFRNEQFF TGCGCCAGCAGCTCTGATGACAGGGCTTTTCGCAATGAGCAGTTCTTC